The clone carrying this T cell receptor beta chain is judged medium-sized. The antigen remains unidentified. The sample is drawn from a study of radiation and T cells in renal cell carcinoma. The study's findings and limits: Dominant CDR3 motifs were more common in irradiated tumors than controls.

The treatment denotes: 15 Gy SBRT to primary tumor, nephrectomy 4 weeks later. Method: immunoSEQ multiplex PCR; TCRdb's copy keeps in-frame clones and lacks some. The sample holds fewer than 20,000 clones, less than 65% seen once. Sequences were derived from tumor tissue, sampled from a patient whose treatment included radiotherapy and nephrectomy. The TCR sequence derives from a man aged 50 or older with renal cell carcinoma.

CDR3 DNA sequence: TGTGCCAGTAGTATGCGGGCCGCCTCCGAGCAGTACTTC. It yields the protein CASSMRAASEQYF. The V and J genes are TRBV19 and TRBJ2-7; D may be TRBD2 (5 bases). Germline lookup yields CDR1 LNHDA and CDR2 SQIVND (reference sequence). The CDR3 loop spans 13 amino acids. The V and J ends lost 3 bases and 6 bases respectively, with 12 bases between them.